This T cell receptor (beta chain) was captured in a study of T cells in localized non-small cell lung cancer. In regard to this clone: The target antigen is unknown.

Profiled with immunoSEQ multiplex PCR; TCRdb holds only in-frame clones, not every one. The sample records 35,000 to 50,000 clones, around 79% being singletons. In germline, CDR1 is MNHEY, CDR2 SVGAGI. Trimming stripped 0 bases from V and 4 bases from J, with 9 bases between. The CDR3 has 15 amino acids. Study conclusions and caveats: Exceeding tumor, uninvolved adjacent lung had the highest T cell clonality.

The V call is TRBV6-5, the J call TRBJ2-2, with D uncertain. This TCR was recovered from a woman between 35 and 75 years old with stage II squamous cell lung carcinoma. Source: PBMCs, taken before any cancer treatment. Here the CDR3 DNA reads TGTGCCAGCAGTTACTCGATCCTTGGCACCGGGGAGCTGTTTTTT. Residues: CASSYSILGTGELFF.